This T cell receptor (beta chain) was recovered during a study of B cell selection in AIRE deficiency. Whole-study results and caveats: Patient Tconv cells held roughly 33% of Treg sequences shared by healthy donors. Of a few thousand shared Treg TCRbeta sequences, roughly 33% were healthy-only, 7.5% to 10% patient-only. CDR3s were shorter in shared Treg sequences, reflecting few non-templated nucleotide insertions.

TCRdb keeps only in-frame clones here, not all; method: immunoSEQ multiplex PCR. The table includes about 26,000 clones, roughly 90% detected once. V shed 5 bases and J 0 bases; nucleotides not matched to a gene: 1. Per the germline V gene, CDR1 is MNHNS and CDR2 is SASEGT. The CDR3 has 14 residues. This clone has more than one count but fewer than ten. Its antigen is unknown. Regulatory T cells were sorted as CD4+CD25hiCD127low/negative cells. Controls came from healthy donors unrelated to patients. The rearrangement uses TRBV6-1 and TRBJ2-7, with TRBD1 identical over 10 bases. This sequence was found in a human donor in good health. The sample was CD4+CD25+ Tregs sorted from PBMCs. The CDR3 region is CASSWDRGSYEQYF. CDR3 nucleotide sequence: TGTGCCAGCAGTTGGGACAGGGGCTCCTACGAGCAGTACTTC.